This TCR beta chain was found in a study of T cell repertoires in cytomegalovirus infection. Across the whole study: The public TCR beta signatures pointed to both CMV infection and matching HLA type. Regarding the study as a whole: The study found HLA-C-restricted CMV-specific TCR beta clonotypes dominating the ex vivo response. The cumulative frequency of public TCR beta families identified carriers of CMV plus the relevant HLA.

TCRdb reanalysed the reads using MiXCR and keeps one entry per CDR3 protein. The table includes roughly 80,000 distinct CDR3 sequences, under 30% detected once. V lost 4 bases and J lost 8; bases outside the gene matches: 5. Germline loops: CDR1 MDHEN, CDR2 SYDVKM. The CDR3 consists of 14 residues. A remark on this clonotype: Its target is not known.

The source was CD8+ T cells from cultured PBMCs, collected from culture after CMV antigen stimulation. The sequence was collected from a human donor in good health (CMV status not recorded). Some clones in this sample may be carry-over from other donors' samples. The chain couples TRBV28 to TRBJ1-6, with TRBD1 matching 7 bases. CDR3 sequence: CASSYTGADSPLHF. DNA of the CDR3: TGTGCCAGCAGTTACACAGGGGCGGATTCACCCCTCCACTTT.